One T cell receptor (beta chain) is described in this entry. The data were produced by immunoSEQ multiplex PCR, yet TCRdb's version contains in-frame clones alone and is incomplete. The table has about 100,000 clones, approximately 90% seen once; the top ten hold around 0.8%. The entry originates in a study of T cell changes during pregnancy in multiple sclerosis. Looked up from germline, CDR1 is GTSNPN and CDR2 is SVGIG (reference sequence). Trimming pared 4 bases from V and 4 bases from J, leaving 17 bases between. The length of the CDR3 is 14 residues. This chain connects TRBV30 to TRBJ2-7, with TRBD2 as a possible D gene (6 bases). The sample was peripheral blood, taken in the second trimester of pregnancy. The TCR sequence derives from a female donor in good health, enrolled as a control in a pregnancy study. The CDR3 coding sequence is TGTGCCTGGATAGGTCCTAGCGCCTCTTACGAGCAGTACTTC. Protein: CAWIGPSASYEQYF.